This TCR beta chain is drawn from a study of Ad26.COV2.S vaccination and SARS-CoV-2 variants (dated by TCRdb to 2020 to 2022). About the full investigation: TCRbeta repertoire sequencing was used to assess the specificity and breadth of SARS-CoV-2-reactive T cell receptors after Ad26.COV2.S vaccination. The TCR-sequenced set comprised approximately 32 samples: 19 Ad26.COV2.S vaccine recipients, 5 placebo recipients and 8 SARS-CoV-2 convalescent individuals.

The immunoSEQ Assay was the method used to sequence TCRbeta CDR3 regions. After extraction, genomic DNA underwent amplification by bias-controlled multiplex PCR, followed by high-throughput sequencing. The authors' analysis ran thus. To quantify the absolute abundance of each unique TCRbeta CDR3 region, sequences were collapsed and filtered. T cell fraction was estimated by normalization of TCRbeta template counts to usable DNA, with usable DNA being measured through amplification of reference genes present in all nucleated cells. Repertoire TCRs were annotated as SARS-CoV-2-specific by exact matching of V gene, CDR3 amino acid sequence and J gene to a known reactive TCR set. The reference SARS-CoV-2 TCR set was obtained from MIRA and was filtered for enrichment in COVID-19-positive ImmuneCODE repertoires, whereby public or cross-reactive TCRs were removed. Using the MIRA antigens, annotated TCRs were further analysed by specific ORF or by position within an ORF. Breadth was defined as annotated unique rearrangements over total unique productive rearrangements; depth was the summed frequency of those rearrangements. Two-sided Wilcoxon rank-sum tests were used to compare TCR breadth between groups. TCRdb re-hosts the immuneACCESS table, in-frame sequences only. Its copies lack some clones; in the studies checked, an unresolved V gene accounts for under half of them, and the cause for the rest is not known. D and trimming were read from the DNA, whereas the V and J calls and clone size are those reported in that table. For this sample the table gives over 110,000 clones, of which approximately 90% were detected only once. The leading ten clones occupy about 5% of the sample.

The V end loses 9 bases and the J end loses 7 bases, and a stretch of 6 bases separates them. The CDR3 sequence holds 10 residues, the cysteine and phenylalanine included. Only the CDR3 portion is preserved as DNA: 30 bases, with reading frame beginning at the first base. As encoded in the germline V gene, CDR1 is SGHVS while CDR2 is FQNEAQ. Concerning this clone: The antigen it recognizes is unknown. No base qualities exist here, and no much larger clone lies one base off it.

According to the study, the label for this sample's time point signals: individuals recovered from natural SARS-CoV-2 infection. General study outcomes and caveats: After vaccination, spike-specific CD8+ and CD4+ T cell responses were reported to show substantial breadth. Higher spike-specific TCR breadth was observed in Ad26.COV2.S recipients than in placebo recipients (P = 0.0014). Comparable non-spike TCR breadth was observed between vaccine and placebo recipients, consistent with only spike being contained in the vaccine. According to the authors, total T cell responses may have been underestimated by the TCR breadth and depth analyses.

Here the sequenced sample was peripheral blood, taken after recovery from COVID-19. The sequence links TRBV7-8 to TRBJ2-2; no D segment can be confidently identified. The TCR originated in a human donor who had recovered from COVID-19. The sequence in DNA is TGTGCCAGTGCAAGCGGGGAGCTGTTTTTT. It specifies CASASGELFF.